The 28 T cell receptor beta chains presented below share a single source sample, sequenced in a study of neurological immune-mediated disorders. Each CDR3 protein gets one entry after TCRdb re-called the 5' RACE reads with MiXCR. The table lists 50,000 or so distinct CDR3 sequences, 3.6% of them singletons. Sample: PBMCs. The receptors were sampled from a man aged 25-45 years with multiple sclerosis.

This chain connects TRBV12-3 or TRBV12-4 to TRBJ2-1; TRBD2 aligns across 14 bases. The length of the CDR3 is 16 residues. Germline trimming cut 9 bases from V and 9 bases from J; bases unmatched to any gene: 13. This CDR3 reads CASKGGGLAGEGEQFF. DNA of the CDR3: TGTGCCAGTAAGGGGGGGGGACTAGCGGGAGAAGGTGAGCAGTTCTTC.

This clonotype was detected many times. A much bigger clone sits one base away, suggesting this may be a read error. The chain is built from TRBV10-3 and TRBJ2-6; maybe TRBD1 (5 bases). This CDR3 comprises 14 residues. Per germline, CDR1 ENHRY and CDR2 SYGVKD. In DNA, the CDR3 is TGTGCCATCAGTGATTCCTCTGGGGCCAAAGTCCTGACTTTC. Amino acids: CAISDSSGAKVLTF.

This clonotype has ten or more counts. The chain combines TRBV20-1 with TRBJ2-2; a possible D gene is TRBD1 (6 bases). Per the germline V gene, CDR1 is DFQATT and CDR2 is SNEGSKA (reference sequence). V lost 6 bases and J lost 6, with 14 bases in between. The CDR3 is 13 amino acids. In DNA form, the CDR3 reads TGCAGTGCGCCAAAAGGGGGTTCCGGGGAGCTGTTTTTT. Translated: CSAPKGGSGELFF.

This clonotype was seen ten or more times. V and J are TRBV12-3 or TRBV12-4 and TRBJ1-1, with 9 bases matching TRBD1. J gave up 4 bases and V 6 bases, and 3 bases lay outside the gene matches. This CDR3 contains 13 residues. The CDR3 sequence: CASRDRGTTEAFF. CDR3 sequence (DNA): TGTGCCAGCAGAGACAGGGGGACCACTGAAGCTTTCTTT.

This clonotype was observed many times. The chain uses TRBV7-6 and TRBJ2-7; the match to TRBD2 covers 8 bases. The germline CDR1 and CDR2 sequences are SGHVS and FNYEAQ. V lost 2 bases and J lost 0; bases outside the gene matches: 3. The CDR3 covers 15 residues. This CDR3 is CASSLSSGRSYEQYF. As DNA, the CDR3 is TGTGCCAGCAGCTTATCTAGCGGGCGCTCCTACGAGCAGTACTTC.

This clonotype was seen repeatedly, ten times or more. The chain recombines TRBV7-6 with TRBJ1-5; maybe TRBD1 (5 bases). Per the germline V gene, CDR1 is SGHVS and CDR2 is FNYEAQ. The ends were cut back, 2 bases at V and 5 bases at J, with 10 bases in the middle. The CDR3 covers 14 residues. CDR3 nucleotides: TGTGCCAGCAGCTTAACACCCAGGGATCAGCCCCAGCATTTT. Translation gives CASSLTPRDQPQHF.

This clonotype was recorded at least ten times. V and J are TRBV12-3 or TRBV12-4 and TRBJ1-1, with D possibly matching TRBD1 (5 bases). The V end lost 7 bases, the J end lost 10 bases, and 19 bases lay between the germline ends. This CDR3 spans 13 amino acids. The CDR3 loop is CASTPRAGPAAFF. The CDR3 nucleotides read TGTGCCAGCACCCCTCGGGCGGGACCTGCAGCTTTCTTT.

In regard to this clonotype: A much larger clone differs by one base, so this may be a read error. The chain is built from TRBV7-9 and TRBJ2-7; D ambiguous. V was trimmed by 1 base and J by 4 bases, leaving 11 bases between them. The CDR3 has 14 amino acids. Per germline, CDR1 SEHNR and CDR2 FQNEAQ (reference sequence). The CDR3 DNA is TGTGCCAGCAGCTTAGTCGAAAAGGAGTACGAGCAGTACTTC. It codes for CASSLVEKEYEQYF.

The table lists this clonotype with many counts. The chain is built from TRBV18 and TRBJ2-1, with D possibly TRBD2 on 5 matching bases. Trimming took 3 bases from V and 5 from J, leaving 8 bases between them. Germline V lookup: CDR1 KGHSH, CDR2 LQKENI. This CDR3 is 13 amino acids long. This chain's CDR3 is CASSPSGHNEQFF. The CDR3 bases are TGTGCCAGCTCACCGAGCGGTCACAATGAGCAGTTCTTC.

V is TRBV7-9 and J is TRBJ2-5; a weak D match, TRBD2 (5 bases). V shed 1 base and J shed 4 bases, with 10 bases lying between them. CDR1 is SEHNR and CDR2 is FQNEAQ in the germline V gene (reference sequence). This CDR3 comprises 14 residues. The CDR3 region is CASSLVGETETQYF. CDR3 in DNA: TGTGCCAGCAGCTTAGTCGGGGAAACAGAGACCCAGTACTTC.

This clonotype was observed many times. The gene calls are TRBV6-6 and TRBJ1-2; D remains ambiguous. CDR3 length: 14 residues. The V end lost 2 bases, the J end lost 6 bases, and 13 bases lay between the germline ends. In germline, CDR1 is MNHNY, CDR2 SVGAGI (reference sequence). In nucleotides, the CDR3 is TGTGCCAGCAGTTACCTCGACACCGCGGATGGCTACACCTTC. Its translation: CASSYLDTADGYTF.

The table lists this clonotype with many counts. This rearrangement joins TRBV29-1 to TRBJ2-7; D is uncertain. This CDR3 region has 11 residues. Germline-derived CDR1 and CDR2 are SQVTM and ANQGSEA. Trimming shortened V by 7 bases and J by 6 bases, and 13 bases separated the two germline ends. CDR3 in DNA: TGCAGCGCGAGTCGGGCCTCCGAGCAGTACTTC. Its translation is CSASRASEQYF.

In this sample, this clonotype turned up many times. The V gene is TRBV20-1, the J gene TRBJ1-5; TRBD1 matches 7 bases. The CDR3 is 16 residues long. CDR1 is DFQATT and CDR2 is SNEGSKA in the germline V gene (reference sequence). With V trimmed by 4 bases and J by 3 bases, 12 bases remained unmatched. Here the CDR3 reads CSAISTWTGDNQPQHF. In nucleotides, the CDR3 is TGCAGTGCTATATCCACCTGGACAGGAGACAATCAGCCCCAGCATTTT.

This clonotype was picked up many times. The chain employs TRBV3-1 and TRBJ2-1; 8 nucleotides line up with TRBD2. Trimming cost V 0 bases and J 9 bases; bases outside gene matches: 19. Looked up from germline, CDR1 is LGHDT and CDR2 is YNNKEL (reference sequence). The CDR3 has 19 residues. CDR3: CASSQDKIPSGRRGGEQFF. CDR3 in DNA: TGTGCCAGCAGCCAAGATAAGATCCCAAGCGGGAGACGGGGCGGTGAGCAGTTCTTC.

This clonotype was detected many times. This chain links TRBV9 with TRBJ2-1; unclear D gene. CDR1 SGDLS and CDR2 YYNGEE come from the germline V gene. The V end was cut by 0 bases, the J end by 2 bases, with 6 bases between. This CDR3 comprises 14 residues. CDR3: CASSVDGAYNEQFF. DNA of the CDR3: TGTGCCAGCAGCGTAGATGGGGCCTACAATGAGCAGTTCTTC.

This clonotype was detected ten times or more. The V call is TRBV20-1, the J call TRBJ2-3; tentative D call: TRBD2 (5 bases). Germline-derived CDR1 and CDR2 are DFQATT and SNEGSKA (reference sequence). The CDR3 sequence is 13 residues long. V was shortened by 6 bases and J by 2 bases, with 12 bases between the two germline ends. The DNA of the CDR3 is TGCAGTGCAGGGTGGAGGATCACAGATACGCAGTATTTT. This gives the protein CSAGWRITDTQYF.

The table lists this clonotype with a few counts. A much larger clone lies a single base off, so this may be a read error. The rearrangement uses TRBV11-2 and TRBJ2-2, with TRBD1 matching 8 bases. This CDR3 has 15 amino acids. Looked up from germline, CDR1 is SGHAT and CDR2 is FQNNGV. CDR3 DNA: TGTGCCAGCAGCTCGCAGGGGGCAGGGGCCGGGGAGATGTTTTTT. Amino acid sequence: CASSSQGAGAGEMFF.

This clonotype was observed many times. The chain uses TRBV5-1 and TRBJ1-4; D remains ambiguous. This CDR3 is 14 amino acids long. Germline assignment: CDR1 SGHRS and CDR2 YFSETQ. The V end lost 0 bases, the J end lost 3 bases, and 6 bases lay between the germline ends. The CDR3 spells CASSLGLPNEKLFF. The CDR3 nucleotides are TGCGCCAGCAGCTTGGGACTCCCTAATGAAAAACTGTTTTTT.

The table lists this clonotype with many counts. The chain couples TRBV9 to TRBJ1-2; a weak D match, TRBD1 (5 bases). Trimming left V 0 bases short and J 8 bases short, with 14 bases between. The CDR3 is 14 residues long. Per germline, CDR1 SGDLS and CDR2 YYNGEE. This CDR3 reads CASSVGGEPGGYTF. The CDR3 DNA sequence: TGTGCCAGCAGCGTAGGGGGGGAGCCGGGGGGCTACACCTTC.

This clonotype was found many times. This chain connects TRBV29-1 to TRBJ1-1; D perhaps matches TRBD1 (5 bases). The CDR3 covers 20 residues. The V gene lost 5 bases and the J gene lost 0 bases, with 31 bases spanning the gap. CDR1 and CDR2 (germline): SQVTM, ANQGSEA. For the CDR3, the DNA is TGCAGCGTTCATCGGCCCTCGAGAGGGGAGGCCATACCAGTGAACACTGAAGCTTTCTTT. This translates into CSVHRPSRGEAIPVNTEAFF.

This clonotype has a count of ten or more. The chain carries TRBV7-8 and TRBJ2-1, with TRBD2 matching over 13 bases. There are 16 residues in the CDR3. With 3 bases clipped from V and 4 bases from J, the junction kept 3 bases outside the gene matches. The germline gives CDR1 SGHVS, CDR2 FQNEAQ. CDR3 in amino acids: CASSFVLAGGYNEQFF. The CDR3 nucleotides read TGTGCCAGCAGCTTCGTACTAGCGGGAGGGTACAATGAGCAGTTCTTC.

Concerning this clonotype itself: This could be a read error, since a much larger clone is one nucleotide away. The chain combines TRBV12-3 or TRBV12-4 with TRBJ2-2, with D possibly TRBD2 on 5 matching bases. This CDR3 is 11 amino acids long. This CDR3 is CASTSSGEPFF. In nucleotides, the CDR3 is TGTGCCAGCACCTCCTCCGGGGAGCCGTTTTTT.

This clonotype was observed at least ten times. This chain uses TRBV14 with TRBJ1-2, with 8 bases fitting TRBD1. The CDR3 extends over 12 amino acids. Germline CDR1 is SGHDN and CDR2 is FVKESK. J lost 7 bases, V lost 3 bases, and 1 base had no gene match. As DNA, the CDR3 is TGTGCCAGCAGCCAGGACAGGGTTGGCTACACCTTC. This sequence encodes CASSQDRVGYTF.

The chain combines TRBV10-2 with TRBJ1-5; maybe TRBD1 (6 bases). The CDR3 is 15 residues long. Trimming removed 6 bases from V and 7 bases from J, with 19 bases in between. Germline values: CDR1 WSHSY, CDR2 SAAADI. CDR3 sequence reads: CASSPYRDPGQPQHF. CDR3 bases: TGCGCCAGCAGCCCGTACAGGGATCCGGGGCAGCCCCAGCATTTT.

The CDR3 coding sequence is TGTGCCAGCAGTTTTCGGAAGGGCTATGGCTACACCTTC. Its translation is CASSFRKGYGYTF. The chain couples TRBV27 to TRBJ1-2; no definite D call. This CDR3 spans 13 amino acids. Germline CDR1 MNHEY, CDR2 SMNVEV (reference sequence). The V gene lost 3 bases and the J gene lost 4 bases, with 9 bases spanning the gap.

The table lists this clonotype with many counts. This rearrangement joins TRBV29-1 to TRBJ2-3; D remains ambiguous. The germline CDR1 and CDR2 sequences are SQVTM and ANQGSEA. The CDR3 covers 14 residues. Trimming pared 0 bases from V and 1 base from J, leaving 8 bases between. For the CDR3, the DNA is TGCAGCGTTGAAGACCCACTACGCACAGATACGCAGTATTTT. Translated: CSVEDPLRTDTQYF.

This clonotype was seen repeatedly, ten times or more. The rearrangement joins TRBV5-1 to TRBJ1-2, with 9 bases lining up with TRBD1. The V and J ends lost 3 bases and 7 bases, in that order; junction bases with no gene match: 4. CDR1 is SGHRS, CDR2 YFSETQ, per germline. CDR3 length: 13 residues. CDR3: CASSSGQGGGYTF. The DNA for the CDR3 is TGCGCCAGCAGCTCGGGACAGGGAGGTGGCTACACCTTC. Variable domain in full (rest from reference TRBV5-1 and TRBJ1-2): KAGVTQTPRYLIKTRGQQVTLSCSPISGHRSVSWYQQTPGQGLQFLFEYFSETQRNKGNFPGRFSGRQFSNSRSEMNVSTLELGDSALYLCASSSGQGGGYTFGSGTRLTVV.

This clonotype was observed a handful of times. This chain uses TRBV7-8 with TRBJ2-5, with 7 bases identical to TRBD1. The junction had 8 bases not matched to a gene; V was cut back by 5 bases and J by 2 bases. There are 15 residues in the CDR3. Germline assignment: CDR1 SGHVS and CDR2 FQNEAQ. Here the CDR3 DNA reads TGTGCCAGCAGCCTTAACAGGGGCCTACAAGAGACCCAGTACTTC. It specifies CASSLNRGLQETQYF.